This TCR beta chain derives from a study of early T cells in non-severe SARS-CoV-2 infection. General study points: Comparison of clonotypes with VDJdb favored anti-spike CD8 responses while missing private and CD4 specificities.

Between the trimmed V and J ends, which lost 8 bases and 10 bases, there was a span of 19 bases. Germline assignment: CDR1 LGHDT and CDR2 YNNKEL (reference sequence). The CDR3 runs to 13 residues. Individual cDNA molecules received unique molecular identifiers. TCRdb passed the 5' RACE reads through MiXCR, listing each CDR3 protein once. Of about 84,000 distinct CDR3 sequences in the sample, about 12% were seen once. For this clonotype: Antigen unknown.

V usage is TRBV3-1 and J usage is TRBJ2-3; D possibly uses TRBD1 or TRBD2 (5 bases each). The TCR sequence derives from an adult who was a healthcare worker with PCR-confirmed SARS-CoV-2 infection or an uninfected control (not recorded which). The sequencing input was whole blood. CDR3 coding DNA: TGTGCCAGCCAGGGAGCCCTAGGTCCTTCGCAGTATTTT. This gives the protein CASQGALGPSQYF.